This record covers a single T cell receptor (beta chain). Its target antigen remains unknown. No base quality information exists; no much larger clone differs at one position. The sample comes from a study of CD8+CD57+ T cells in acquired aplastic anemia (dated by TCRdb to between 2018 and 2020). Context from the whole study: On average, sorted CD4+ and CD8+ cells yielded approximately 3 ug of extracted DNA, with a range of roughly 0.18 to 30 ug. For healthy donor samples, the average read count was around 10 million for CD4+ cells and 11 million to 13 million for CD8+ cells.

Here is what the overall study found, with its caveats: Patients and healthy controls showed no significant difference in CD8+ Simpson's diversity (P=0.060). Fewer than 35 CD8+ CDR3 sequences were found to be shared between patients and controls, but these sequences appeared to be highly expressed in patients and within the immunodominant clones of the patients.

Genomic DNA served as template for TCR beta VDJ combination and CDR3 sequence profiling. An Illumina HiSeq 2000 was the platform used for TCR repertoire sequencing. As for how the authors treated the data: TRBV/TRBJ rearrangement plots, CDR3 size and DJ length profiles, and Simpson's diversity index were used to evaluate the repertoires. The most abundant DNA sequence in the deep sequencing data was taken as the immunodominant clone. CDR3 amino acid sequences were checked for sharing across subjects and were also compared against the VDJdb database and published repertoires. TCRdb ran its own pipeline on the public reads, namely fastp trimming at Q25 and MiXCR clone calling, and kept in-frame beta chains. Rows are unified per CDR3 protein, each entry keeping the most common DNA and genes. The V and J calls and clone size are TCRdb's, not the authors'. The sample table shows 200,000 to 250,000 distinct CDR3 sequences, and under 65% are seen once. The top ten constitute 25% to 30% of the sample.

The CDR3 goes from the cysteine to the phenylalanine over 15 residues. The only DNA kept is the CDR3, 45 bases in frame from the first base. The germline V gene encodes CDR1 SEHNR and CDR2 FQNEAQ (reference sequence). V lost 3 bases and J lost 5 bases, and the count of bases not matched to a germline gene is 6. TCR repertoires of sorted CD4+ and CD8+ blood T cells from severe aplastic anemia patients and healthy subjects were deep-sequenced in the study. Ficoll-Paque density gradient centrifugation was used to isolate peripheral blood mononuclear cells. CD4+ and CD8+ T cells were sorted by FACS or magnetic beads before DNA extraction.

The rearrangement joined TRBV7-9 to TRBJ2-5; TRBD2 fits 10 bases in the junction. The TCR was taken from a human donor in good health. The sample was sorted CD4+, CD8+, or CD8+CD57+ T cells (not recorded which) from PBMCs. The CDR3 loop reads CASSFPGTSEETQYF. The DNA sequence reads TGTGCCAGCAGCTTCCCCGGGACTAGCGAGGAGACCCAGTACTTC.